This T cell receptor (beta chain) was sequenced for a study of blood T cell repertoires in COVID-19. The wider study: The United States, Italy and Spain were the sources of the acute and convalescent COVID-19 samples.

Here immunoSEQ multiplex PCR was the method, and the copy in TCRdb shows in-frame clones only, minus some. The data hold under 250,000 clones, with under 85% observed a single time. In this sample, this clone turned up once. Between the trimmed V and J ends, which lost 9 bases and 8 bases, there was a span of 13 bases. This CDR3 is 11 amino acids long. Per germline, CDR1 PRHDT and CDR2 FYEKMQ (reference sequence). V and J are TRBV13 and TRBJ1-1, with D unresolved. The clonotype originates from a man aged 25 to 40 who had recovered from COVID-19. The sample taken for sequencing was peripheral blood. For the CDR3, the DNA is TGTGCCAGTTCCCTGGGCCCGGAAGCTTTCTTT. This codes for CASSLGPEAFF.